This paragraph covers one T cell receptor (beta chain) sequence. The antigen is not known. Relative to the germline gene, one junction end is altered; a read error may explain this. The CDR3 is made up of 14 amino acids. Looked up from germline, CDR1 is SSHAT and CDR2 is FNYEAQ (reference sequence). This specimen belongs to a study of cytomegalovirus exposure and HLA in healthy donors. Study conclusions and caveats: In presence/absence analyses, roughly uniform sequencing depth across donors was assumed.

A multiplex PCR was run with 60 Vbeta primers and 13 Jbeta primers. Profiling relied on immunoSEQ multiplex PCR, and the TCRdb table lists in-frame clones only, not all of them. Of 85,000 to 130,000 clones in the sample, over 65% were seen once. Material: PBMCs. The TCR sequence derives from a woman between 40 and 50 years old in good health and CMV-seronegative. The V call is TRBV7-7, the J call TRBJ2-3; 9 bases map to TRBD1. CDR3 sequence (DNA): TGTGCTAGCAGCCGCGGGACAGGGTTGGATACGCAGTATTTT. Translated, it gives CASSRGTGLDTQYF.